This T cell receptor (beta chain) was sequenced for a study of PD-1 blockade in classical Hodgkin lymphoma. General study points: Before treatment, complete responders showed about the same diversity as newly diagnosed patients.

To note about this clone: The antigen is undetermined.

The data were produced by immunoSEQ multiplex PCR, yet TCRdb's version contains in-frame clones alone and is incomplete. The data contain about 93,000 clones, around 90% of them singletons. All the patients suffered relapse after autologous stem cell transplantation, and brentuximab vedotin exposure differed. Patients showed best responses of complete response, partial response or progressive disease. Germline V gene lookup returns CDR1 SNHLY and CDR2 FYNNEI. The CDR3 has 14 amino acids. Trimming took off 7 bases at V and 6 bases at J, with 19 bases between the two ends. This receptor was identified in a human donor with classical Hodgkin lymphoma. Material: peripheral blood mononuclear cells (PBMCs), obtained before the second cycle of nivolumab. The rearrangement joins TRBV2 to TRBJ2-7, with D tentatively TRBD2 (7 bases). DNA of the CDR3: TGTGCCAGCACCTATACAGGGAGGGAGCGCGAGCAGTACTTC. The encoded protein is CASTYTGREREQYF.